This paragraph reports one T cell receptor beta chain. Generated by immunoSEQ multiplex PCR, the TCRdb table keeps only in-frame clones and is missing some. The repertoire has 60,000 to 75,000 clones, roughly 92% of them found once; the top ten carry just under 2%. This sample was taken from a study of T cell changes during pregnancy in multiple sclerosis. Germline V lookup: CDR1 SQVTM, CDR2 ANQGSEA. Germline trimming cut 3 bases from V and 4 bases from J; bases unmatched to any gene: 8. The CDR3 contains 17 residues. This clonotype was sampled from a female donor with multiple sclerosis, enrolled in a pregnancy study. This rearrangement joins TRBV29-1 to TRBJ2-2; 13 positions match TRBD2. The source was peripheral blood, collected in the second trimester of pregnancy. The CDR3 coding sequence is TGCAGCGTTGATACCCCAGGACTAGCGGGAGTCACCGGGGAGCTGTTTTTT. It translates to CSVDTPGLAGVTGELFF.